Listed here are 21 T cell receptor beta chains from one sample, sequenced in a study of blood T cell repertoires in COVID-19. Here immunoSEQ multiplex PCR was the method, and the copy in TCRdb shows in-frame clones only, minus some. Of 180,000 or so clones in the sample, approximately 90% are singletons; the top ten hold roughly 0.8%. Sequencing was performed on PBMCs or T cells enriched from blood (not recorded which). The receptors derive from a woman between 18 and 29 years old who had recovered from COVID-19.

The table lists this clone with a count of one. The V call is TRBV7-9, the J call TRBJ2-3, with 8 bases lining up with TRBD1. Germline V gene sequence: CDR1 SEHNR, CDR2 FQNEAQ (reference sequence). Trimming took 4 bases from V and 7 from J; bases not matched to a gene: 10. The CDR3 has 15 amino acids. The CDR3 DNA sequence: TGTGCCAGCAGCTACCCAGGGGGCGAGGAGAATACGCAGTATTTT. It encodes CASSYPGGEENTQYF.

V gene TRBV11-2 combines with J gene TRBJ1-3, with 9 nucleotides matching TRBD1. The germline gives CDR1 SGHAT, CDR2 FQNNGV. The length of the CDR3 is 17 residues. The trim removed 4 bases at V and 0 bases at J, leaving 7 bases unmatched. CDR3 amino acids: CASSSWDRALSGNTIYF. Written as DNA, the CDR3 is TGTGCCAGCAGCTCGTGGGACAGGGCCCTCTCTGGAAACACCATATATTTT.

V is TRBV5-1 and J is TRBJ1-1; no clear D. This CDR3 has 13 residues. The germline CDR1 and CDR2 sequences are SGHRS and YFSETQ. The ends were cut back, 3 bases at V and 0 bases at J, with 6 bases in the middle. The CDR3 loop reads CASSYDMNTEAFF. For the CDR3, the DNA is TGCGCCAGCAGCTACGACATGAACACTGAAGCTTTCTTT. The variable domain in full, with the rest retrieved from reference TRBV5-1 and TRBJ1-1, is KAGVTQTPRYLIKTRGQQVTLSCSPISGHRSVSWYQQTPGQGLQFLFEYFSETQRNKGNFPGRFSGRQFSNSRSEMNVSTLELGDSALYLCASSYDMNTEAFFGQGTRLTVV.

This clone was counted between two and nine times. The chain joins TRBV29-1 to TRBJ1-4, with 9 bases identical to TRBD1. The J segment lost 2 bases and the V segment lost 6 bases, leaving 7 bases of the junction unmatched. From germline, CDR1 is SQVTM and CDR2 ANQGSEA. The CDR3 is made up of 15 amino acids. This CDR3 reads CSVGTGKGTNEKLFF. The CDR3 region has the DNA TGCAGCGTCGGGACAGGGAAAGGCACTAATGAAAAACTGTTTTTT.

This sequence joins TRBV6-2 or TRBV6-3 and TRBJ1-5; D not certain. The CDR3 consists of 14 residues. Per germline, CDR1 MNHEY and CDR2 SVGEGT. Trimming stripped 6 bases from V and 6 bases from J, with 15 bases between. CDR3 coding DNA: TGTGCCAGCAGCCAGCCGAGGGATGCTCAGCCCCAGCATTTT. Translated: CASSQPRDAQPQHF.

This chain connects TRBV5-5 to TRBJ2-2; D gene unclear. Trimming took off 1 base at V and 4 bases at J, with 5 bases between the two ends. CDR3 size: 13 residues. Germline V CDR1 and CDR2: SGHKS, YYEKEE (reference sequence). The CDR3 bases are TGTGCCAGCAGCTTGTATTTCACCGGGGAGCTGTTTTTT. Translated, it gives CASSLYFTGELFF.

This chain connects TRBV5-1 to TRBJ2-1; TRBD2 aligns across 14 bases. The CDR3 covers 18 residues. Germline V gene lookup returns CDR1 SGHRS and CDR2 YFSETQ. V was clipped by 3 bases and J by 9 bases; unmatched bases: 14. The CDR3 DNA follows: TGCGCCAGCAGCTCGGTTAGAAACTCAGGACTAGCGGGAGGTGAGCAGTTCTTC. It encodes CASSSVRNSGLAGGEQFF. The full variable domain, completed using reference TRBV5-1 and TRBJ2-1, is KAGVTQTPRYLIKTRGQQVTLSCSPISGHRSVSWYQQTPGQGLQFLFEYFSETQRNKGNFPGRFSGRQFSNSRSEMNVSTLELGDSALYLCASSSVRNSGLAGGEQFFGPGTRLTVL.

The V and J genes are TRBV7-8 and TRBJ2-2; 11 bases are shared with TRBD2. The CDR3 totals 21 residues. The V gene's germline CDR1 is SGHVS and CDR2 FQNEAQ. Unmatched junction bases numbered 20, after V lost 5 bases and J lost 3 bases. CDR3 loop: CASSTRKKTSGSGKDTGELFF. For the CDR3, the DNA is TGTGCCAGCAGCACCAGGAAAAAAACTAGCGGGAGTGGGAAGGACACCGGGGAGCTGTTTTTT.

The chain couples TRBV10-1 to TRBJ2-5; D gene ambiguous. V lost 6 bases and J lost 2, with 10 bases in between. The germline V gene encodes CDR1 WNHNN and CDR2 SYGVQD (reference sequence). The CDR3 is 13 residues long. In DNA form, the CDR3 reads TGCGCCAGCAGACACCCCCCACAAGAGACCCAGTACTTC. Protein product: CASRHPPQETQYF.

This rearrangement joins TRBV10-3 to TRBJ2-1; the D gene is possibly TRBD2 (5 bases). Germline V CDR1 and CDR2: ENHRY, SYGVKD. The CDR3 sequence is 15 residues long. Trimming stripped 0 bases from V and 9 bases from J, with 15 bases between. The CDR3 sequence is CAISESPDFFFEQFF. CDR3 DNA: TGTGCCATCAGTGAGTCCCCGGACTTCTTCTTTGAGCAGTTCTTC.

This clone was observed a single time. Mismatch with germline at one junction end may stem from a read error. The chain has TRBV3-1 (or the pseudogene TRBV3-2) and TRBJ2-3, with 11 bases identical to TRBD2. Germline lookup yields CDR1 LGHDT and CDR2 YNNKEL (reference sequence). This CDR3 has 13 amino acids. This CDR3 reads CASSQELGLAGTF. The CDR3, as DNA: TGTGCCAGCAGCCAAGAATTAGGACTAGCGGGCACATTT.

The chain recombines TRBV6-4 with TRBJ2-3; 9 bases match TRBD1. The germline V gene encodes CDR1 MRHNA and CDR2 SNTAGT. Unmatched junction bases numbered 22, after V lost 5 bases and J lost 4 bases. This CDR3 is built from 20 residues. The CDR3 DNA reads TGTGCCAGCAGTCCCGGGACAGGGAAATTACAGGACTCTGGAGCAGATACGCAGTATTTT. Protein product: CASSPGTGKLQDSGADTQYF.

V and J are TRBV7-2 and TRBJ2-1; D ambiguous. V was pared by 4 bases and J by 13 bases, with 14 bases between. CDR3 size: 12 residues. Germline CDR1 and CDR2: SGHTA and FQGNSA. For the CDR3, the DNA is TGTGCCAGCAGCTCCCGAGACTTAATTCAGTTCTTC. The encoded protein is CASSSRDLIQFF. Based on the CDR3 plus reference TRBV7-2 and TRBJ2-1, the full variable domain is GAGVSQSPSNKVTEKGKDVELRCDPISGHTALYWYRQSLGQGLEFLIYFQGNSAPDKSGLPSDRFSAERTGGSVSTLTIQRTQQEDSAVYLCASSSRDLIQFFGPGTRLTVL.

Written as DNA, the CDR3 is TGTGCCAGCAGCGCCCTTTCGGGACTAGCGGGCCCATCTTACAATGAGCAGTTCTTC. Translating gives CASSALSGLAGPSYNEQFF. The V call is TRBV11-2, the J call TRBJ2-1; 12 nucleotides agree with TRBD2. This CDR3 spans 19 amino acids. Losses at the gene ends were 5 bases for V and 4 bases for J; bases not matched to a gene: 15. Germline-derived CDR1 and CDR2 are SGHAT and FQNNGV.

This CDR3 is CATSRRREGPSSYNEQFF. CDR3 nucleotides: TGTGCCACGTCGAGGAGGCGGGAGGGCCCAAGCTCCTACAATGAGCAGTTCTTC. The chain joins TRBV19 to TRBJ2-1; 9 bases line up with TRBD2. Germline V gene lookup returns CDR1 LNHDA and CDR2 SQIVND (reference sequence). The CDR3 spans 18 residues. V dropped 10 bases and J dropped 0; count of bases not matched to a gene: 16.

This chain connects TRBV29-1 to TRBJ2-1, with 14 positions matching TRBD2. Per germline, CDR1 SQVTM and CDR2 ANQGSEA. This CDR3 spans 17 amino acids. Losses at the gene ends were 4 bases for V and 10 bases for J; bases not matched to a gene: 15. This CDR3 reads CSVVPSSGTSGSIEQFF. The CDR3 bases are TGCAGCGTTGTCCCTTCCTCCGGGACTAGCGGGAGTATAGAGCAGTTCTTC.

This clone appeared a single time. The chain employs TRBV5-1 and TRBJ2-3; a possible D gene is TRBD2 (5 bases). This CDR3 is built from 13 residues. Germline values: CDR1 SGHRS, CDR2 YFSETQ. V gave up 3 bases and J gave up 6 bases, with 11 bases separating them. CDR3 residues: CASSSDRGDTQYF. The CDR3 DNA reads TGCGCCAGCAGCTCTGACCGCGGGGATACGCAGTATTTT. The whole variable domain, remainder taken from reference TRBV5-1 and TRBJ2-3, is KAGVTQTPRYLIKTRGQQVTLSCSPISGHRSVSWYQQTPGQGLQFLFEYFSETQRNKGNFPGRFSGRQFSNSRSEMNVSTLELGDSALYLCASSSDRGDTQYFGPGTRLTVL.

The chain recombines TRBV27 with TRBJ1-2; D is unresolved. CDR3 length: 14 residues. V was shortened by 8 bases and J by 5 bases, with 18 bases between the two germline ends. Germline V gene lookup returns CDR1 MNHEY and CDR2 SMNVEV (reference sequence). CDR3 amino acids: CASGITGYLYGYTF. CDR3 in DNA: TGTGCCAGCGGCATCACGGGATACTTGTATGGCTACACCTTC.

The chain uses TRBV19 and TRBJ2-3, with 8 bases lining up with TRBD1. Germline V gives CDR1 LNHDA, CDR2 SQIVND (reference sequence). CDR3 length: 15 amino acids. With V trimmed by 6 bases and J by 5 bases, 10 bases remained unmatched. The CDR3 nucleotides are TGTGCCAGTAGCCCGGGACAGGTTCCGGGAGATACGCAGTATTTT. Translated, it gives CASSPGQVPGDTQYF.

The gene calls are TRBV5-4 and TRBJ2-7, with 7 bases identical to TRBD1. Germline lookup yields CDR1 SGHNT and CDR2 YYREEE (reference sequence). J gave up 5 bases and V 5 bases, and 7 bases lay outside the gene matches. CDR3 length: 13 residues. The CDR3 DNA follows: TGTGCCAGCAGACCGGCGACAGGGCACGAGCAGTACTTC. Amino acids: CASRPATGHEQYF.

The chain links TRBV4-2 to TRBJ2-7; 9 nucleotides align to TRBD1. CDR3 length equals 13 residues. Germline loops: CDR1 LGHNA, CDR2 YNFKEQ. The J segment lost 4 bases and the V segment lost 5 bases, leaving 3 bases of the junction unmatched. The CDR3 sequence: CASSTGGEYEQYF. The DNA of the CDR3 is TGTGCCAGCAGCACAGGGGGCGAGTACGAGCAGTACTTC.